This is a list of T cell receptor beta chains from one sample in a study of OX40 agonist ivuxolimab in advanced cancers. This table comes from immunoSEQ multiplex PCR, and its TCRdb copy is limited to in-frame clones, with some not included. The data show 15,000 to 20,000 clones, approximately 80% seen once. The specimen was CD4+ or CD8+ T cells sorted from blood, collected in a trial of the OX40 agonist ivuxolimab. The source of these receptors is an adult with an advanced solid tumor such as melanoma, head and neck, liver or kidney cancer. Each CDR3 is given with its conserved first and last residue. D genes are given only for firm matches. The size entry is marked missing in some rows and otherwise reads once, few, many or a size class.

j_gene,d_gene,abundance,v_gene,CDR3aa,CDR3nt
TRBJ1-2,-,-,TRBV7-9,CASSSAEGILDYGYTF,TGTGCCAGCAGCTCAGCAGAGGGTATCCTCGACTATGGCTACACCTTC
TRBJ1-5,TRBD1,-,TRBV7-8,CASSLVPRTGEGNQPQHF,TGTGCCAGCAGCTTAGTGCCCCGGACAGGGGAGGGCAATCAGCCCCAGCATTTT
TRBJ1-1,-,-,TRBV5-4,CASSQFNTEAFF,TGTGCCAGCAGCCAGTTTAACACTGAAGCTTTCTTT
TRBJ2-3,TRBD2,-,TRBV2,CASKFEREAYTSTDTQYF,TGTGCCAGCAAGTTCGAGCGGGAGGCCTACACTAGCACAGATACGCAGTATTTT
TRBJ2-5,TRBD1,-,TRBV7-9,CASSFWTGELETQYF,TGTGCCAGCAGCTTTTGGACAGGGGAGTTGGAGACCCAGTACTTC
TRBJ1-1,-,few,TRBV7-9,CASSDPQGLNTEAFF,TGTGCCAGCAGCGACCCACAGGGCTTGAACACTGAAGCTTTCTTT
TRBJ2-2,-,-,TRBV7-9,CASSALRDTNTGELFF,TGTGCCAGCAGCGCACTCCGGGACACAAACACCGGGGAGCTGTTTTTT
TRBJ2-2,TRBD1,-,TRBV19,CASSPRTGNTGELFF,TGTGCCAGTAGTCCAAGGACAGGGAACACCGGGGAGCTGTTTTTT
TRBJ2-7,-,-,TRBV7-6,CASSLSSATVGEQYF,TGTGCCAGCAGCTTATCTAGCGCTACCGTGGGGGAGCAGTACTTC
TRBJ2-7,-,-,TRBV27,CASSLYRVAEQYF,TGTGCCAGCAGTTTATACAGGGTAGCCGAGCAGTACTTC
TRBJ1-1,TRBD1,few,TRBV7-2,CASSLVRGREAFF,TGTGCCAGCAGCTTAGTAAGGGGGCGTGAAGCTTTCTTT
TRBJ2-7,-,-,TRBV9,CASSVGVRGDEQYF,TGTGCCAGCAGCGTAGGGGTCAGGGGGGACGAGCAGTACTTC
TRBJ2-5,-,-,TRBV5-5,CASSLVWAEEVQETQYF,TGTGCCAGCAGCTTGGTATGGGCAGAAGAGGTCCAAGAGACCCAGTACTTC
TRBJ2-1,TRBD1,-,TRBV5-1,CASSPWTGGYNEQFF,TGCGCCAGCAGCCCGTGGACAGGGGGATACAATGAGCAGTTCTTC
TRBJ2-1,TRBD1,-,TRBV15,CATTQWGTGTYNEQFF,TGTGCCACCACCCAGTGGGGGACAGGGACCTACAATGAGCAGTTCTTC
TRBJ2-1,TRBD2,-,TRBV7-9,CASSHPSGSLGEQFF,TGTGCCAGCAGCCACCCTAGCGGGAGCCTCGGTGAGCAGTTCTTC
TRBJ2-2,TRBD1,-,TRBV7-2,CASSHGGTGRYTGELFF,TGTGCCAGCAGCCACGGCGGGACAGGGAGGTACACCGGGGAGCTGTTTTTT
TRBJ2-7,TRBD2,-,TRBV18,CASSPRVGGNAYEQYF,TGTGCCAGCTCACCACGTGTGGGGGGGAACGCCTACGAGCAGTACTTC
TRBJ2-2,-,-,TRBV14,CASSQVQGGTGELFF,TGTGCCAGCAGCCAAGTCCAGGGAGGCACCGGGGAGCTGTTTTTT
TRBJ1-5,-,-,TRBV10-2,CASSESVGYQPQHF,TGCGCCAGCAGTGAGTCGGTTGGATATCAGCCCCAGCATTTT
TRBJ2-1,-,-,TRBV10-3,CAIAGTLYNEQFF,TGTGCCATCGCCGGGACCCTGTACAATGAGCAGTTCTTC
TRBJ2-7,-,-,TRBV7-8,CASSLEVAKYYEQYF,TGTGCCAGCAGCTTAGAGGTTGCCAAGTATTACGAGCAGTACTTC
TRBJ2-7,TRBD1,-,TRBV5-6,CASSLAGQSYEQYF,TGTGCCAGCAGCTTGGCGGGACAGTCCTACGAGCAGTACTTC
TRBJ1-4,TRBD1,once,TRBV5-1,CASSLEQGARYEKLFF,TGCGCCAGCAGCTTGGAACAGGGGGCGCGCTATGAAAAACTGTTTTTT
TRBJ1-2,TRBD1,-,TRBV7-4,CASSLRGGTEGALFYGYTF,TGTGCCAGCAGCTTACGGGGAGGGACAGAGGGTGCCCTCTTTTATGGCTACACCTTC
TRBJ1-3,-,-,TRBV4-2,CASSQVGGGYSGNTIYF,TGTGCCAGCAGCCAAGTGGGCGGGGGATACTCTGGAAACACCATATATTTT
TRBJ2-7,TRBD2,few,TRBV6-5,CASSYSASGGYEQYF,TGTGCCAGCAGTTACTCGGCTAGCGGGGGCTACGAGCAGTACTTC
TRBJ2-1,-,few,TRBV6-4,CASSDDPSSYNEQFF,TGTGCCAGCAGTGACGATCCGAGCTCCTACAATGAGCAGTTCTTC
TRBJ2-1,-,once,TRBV7-2,CASSAWGAQEQFF,TGTGCCAGCAGCGCCTGGGGGGCTCAGGAGCAGTTCTTC
TRBJ1-1,-,many,TRBV10-1,CASSEGNTEAFF,TGCGCCAGCAGTGAGGGCAACACTGAAGCTTTCTTT
TRBJ2-3,TRBD2,few,TRBV15,CATSRDDGSGSSTQYF,TGTGCCACCAGCAGAGATGACGGGAGCGGGAGTTCTACGCAGTATTTT
TRBJ2-1,-,-,TRBV9,CASSPWEASYNEQFF,TGTGCCAGCAGTCCGTGGGAGGCATCCTACAATGAGCAGTTCTTC
TRBJ2-1,TRBD2,-,TRBV4-1,CASSQEGGASGGAYNEQFF,TGCGCCAGCAGCCAAGAAGGAGGGGCTAGCGGGGGGGCTTACAATGAGCAGTTCTTC
TRBJ2-7,TRBD1,many,TRBV7-3,CASSPEGGQNYEQYF,TGTGCCAGCAGCCCCGAAGGGGGACAGAACTACGAGCAGTACTTC
TRBJ2-7,-,-,TRBV29-1,CSVTYDRTHEQYF,TGCAGCGTTACATATGACAGGACCCACGAGCAGTACTTC
TRBJ2-5,-,-,TRBV6-6,CASSPDVAAQYF,TGTGCCAGCAGTCCCGATGTCGCGGCCCAGTACTTC
TRBJ1-3,-,-,TRBV5-1,CASSLERSTDGNTIYF,TGCGCCAGCAGCTTGGAGAGGTCGACAGACGGAAACACCATATATTTT
TRBJ2-4,-,-,TRBV4-1,CASSQDERGRDIQYF,TGCGCCAGCAGCCAAGATGAGAGGGGACGGGACATTCAGTACTTC
TRBJ1-2,-,-,TRBV14,CASSKNHRRANYGYTF,TGTGCCAGCAGCAAAAACCACCGTCGGGCTAACTATGGCTACACCTTC
TRBJ2-1,TRBD2,-,TRBV6-4,CASSSLAGGYNEQFF,TGTGCCAGCAGTTCTCTAGCGGGAGGCTACAATGAGCAGTTCTTC
TRBJ1-6,TRBD1,-,TRBV7-2,CASSSWTGQALHF,TGTGCCAGCAGCTCATGGACAGGGCAAGCCCTCCACTTT
TRBJ2-5,TRBD2,-,TRBV7-8,CASSLWTSGGETQYF,TGTGCCAGCAGCTTGTGGACTAGCGGGGGTGAGACCCAGTACTTC
TRBJ1-4,-,-,TRBV27,CASRLGEAGKLFF,TGTGCCAGCAGACTCGGGGAGGCAGGGAAACTGTTTTTT
TRBJ2-1,TRBD2,-,TRBV5-3,CASRLKLAGYNEQFF,TGTGCCAGCAGATTGAAGCTAGCGGGTTACAATGAGCAGTTCTTC
TRBJ1-4,-,-,TRBV7-9,CASSLPSRATNEKLFF,TGTGCCAGCAGCCTCCCCTCCAGGGCGACTAATGAAAAACTGTTTTTT